The sample holds a few counts of the clone carrying this TCR beta chain. Its antigen is not identified. The sample originates from a study of quantifying T cell responses using KT2 cells. Whole-study context: RNA was reverse transcribed with TCR alpha and beta constant-region primers.

Study-wide results and limits: Detection of KT2 sequences held at the lowest tested level, about one cell per 100,000 PBMC.

Unfractionated PBMC were spiked with known numbers of KT2 clone cells. Germline values: CDR1 MNHEY, CDR2 SVGAGI. This CDR3 region has 13 residues. Trimming cost V 6 bases and J 2 bases, with 11 bases left between them. Each cDNA got a UMI-containing oligo ligated at its 3' end. An equimolar mix of RC1.1 and RC1.2 primed the beta chain across TRBC1 and TRBC2. In TCRdb, the UMI-ligation and nested PCR reads were re-called with MiXCR into one record per CDR3 protein. The sample shows over 25,000 distinct CDR3 sequences, approximately 10% of them seen only once. The chain carries TRBV6-5 and TRBJ2-7; unclear D gene. The TCR originated in a human donor. Sequences were obtained from PBMCs spiked with cells of the T cell clone KT2. The CDR3 bases are TGTGCCAGCAGACCTGACGGAACCTACGAGCAGTACTTC. Amino acid sequence: CASRPDGTYEQYF.